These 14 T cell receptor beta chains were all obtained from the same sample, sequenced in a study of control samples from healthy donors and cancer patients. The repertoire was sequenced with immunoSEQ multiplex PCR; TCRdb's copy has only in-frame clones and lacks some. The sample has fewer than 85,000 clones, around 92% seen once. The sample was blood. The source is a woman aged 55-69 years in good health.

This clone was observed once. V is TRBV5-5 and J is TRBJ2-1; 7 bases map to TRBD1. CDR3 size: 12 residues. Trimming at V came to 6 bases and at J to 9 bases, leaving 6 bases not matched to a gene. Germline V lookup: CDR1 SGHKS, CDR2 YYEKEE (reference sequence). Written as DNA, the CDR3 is TGTGCCAGCAAGCCGACAGGGACTGAGCAGTTCTTC. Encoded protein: CASKPTGTEQFF.

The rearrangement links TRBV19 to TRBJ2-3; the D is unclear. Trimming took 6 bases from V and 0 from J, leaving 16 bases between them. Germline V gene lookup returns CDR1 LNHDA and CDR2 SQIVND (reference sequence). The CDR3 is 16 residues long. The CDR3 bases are TGTGCCAGTAGCCCCGCTTGGGCGGACAGCACAGATACGCAGTATTTT. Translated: CASSPAWADSTDTQYF.

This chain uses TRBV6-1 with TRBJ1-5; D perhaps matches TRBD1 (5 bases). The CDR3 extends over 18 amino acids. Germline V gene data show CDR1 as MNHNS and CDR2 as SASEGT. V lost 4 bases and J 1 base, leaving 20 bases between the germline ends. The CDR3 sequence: CASSVIKRKTASNQPQHF. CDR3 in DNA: TGTGCCAGCAGTGTAATTAAGAGGAAGACAGCAAGCAATCAGCCCCAGCATTTT.

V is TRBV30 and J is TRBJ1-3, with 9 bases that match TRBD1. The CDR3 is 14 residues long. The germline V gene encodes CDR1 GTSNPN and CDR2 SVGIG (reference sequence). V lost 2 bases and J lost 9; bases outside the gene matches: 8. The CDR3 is CAWSTGQGMVTIYF. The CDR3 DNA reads TGTGCCTGGAGTACTGGACAGGGGATGGTCACCATATATTTT.

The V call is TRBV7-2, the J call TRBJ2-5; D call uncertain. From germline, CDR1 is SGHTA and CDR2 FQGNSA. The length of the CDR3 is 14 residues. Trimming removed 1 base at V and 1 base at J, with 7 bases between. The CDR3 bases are TGTGCCAGCAGCTTAGGAACCAGCCAAGAGACCCAGTACTTC. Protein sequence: CASSLGTSQETQYF.

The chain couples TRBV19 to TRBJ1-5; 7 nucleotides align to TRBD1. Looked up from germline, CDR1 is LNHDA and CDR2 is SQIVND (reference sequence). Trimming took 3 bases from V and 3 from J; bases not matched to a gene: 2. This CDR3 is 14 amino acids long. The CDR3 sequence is CASSIQGVNQPQHF. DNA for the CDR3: TGTGCCAGTAGTATTCAGGGGGTCAATCAGCCCCAGCATTTT.

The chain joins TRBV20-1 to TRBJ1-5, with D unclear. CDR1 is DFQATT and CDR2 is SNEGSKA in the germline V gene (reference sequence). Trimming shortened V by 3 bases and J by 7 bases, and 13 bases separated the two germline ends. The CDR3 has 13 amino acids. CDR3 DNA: TGCAGTGCTAGTCCCCCGGGCTCGCAGCCCCAGCATTTT. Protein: CSASPPGSQPQHF.

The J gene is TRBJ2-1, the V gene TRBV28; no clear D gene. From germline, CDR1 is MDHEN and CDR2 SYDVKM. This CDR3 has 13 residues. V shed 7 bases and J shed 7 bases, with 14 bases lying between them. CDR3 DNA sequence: TGTGCCAGCAACATGGACGCGTATAATGAGCAGTTCTTC. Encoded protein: CASNMDAYNEQFF.

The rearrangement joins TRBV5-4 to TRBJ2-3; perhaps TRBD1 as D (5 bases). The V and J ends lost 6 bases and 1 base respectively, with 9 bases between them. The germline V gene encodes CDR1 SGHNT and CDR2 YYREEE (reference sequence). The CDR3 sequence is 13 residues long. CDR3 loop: CASTPRGTDTQYF. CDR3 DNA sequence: TGTGCCAGCACCCCCAGGGGCACAGATACGCAGTATTTT.

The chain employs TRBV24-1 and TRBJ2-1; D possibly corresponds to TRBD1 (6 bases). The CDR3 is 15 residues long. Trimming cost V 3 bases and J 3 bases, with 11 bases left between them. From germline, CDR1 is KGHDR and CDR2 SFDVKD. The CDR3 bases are TGTGCCACCAGTGATCAGACAGGCGACTACAATGAGCAGTTCTTC. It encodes CATSDQTGDYNEQFF.

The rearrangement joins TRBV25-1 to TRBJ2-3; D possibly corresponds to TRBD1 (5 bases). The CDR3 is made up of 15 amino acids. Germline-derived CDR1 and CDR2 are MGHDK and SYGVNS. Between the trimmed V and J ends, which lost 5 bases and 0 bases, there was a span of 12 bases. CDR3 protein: CASSRDSLSTDTQYF. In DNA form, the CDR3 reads TGTGCCAGCAGTCGCGACAGCCTTAGCACAGATACGCAGTATTTT.

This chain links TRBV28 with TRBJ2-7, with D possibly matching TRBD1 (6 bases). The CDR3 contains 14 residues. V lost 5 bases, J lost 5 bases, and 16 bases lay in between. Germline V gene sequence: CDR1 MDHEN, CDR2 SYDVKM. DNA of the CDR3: TGTGCCAGCAGTCTTCCCGGACAGCTGGACGAGCAGTACTTC. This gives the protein CASSLPGQLDEQYF.

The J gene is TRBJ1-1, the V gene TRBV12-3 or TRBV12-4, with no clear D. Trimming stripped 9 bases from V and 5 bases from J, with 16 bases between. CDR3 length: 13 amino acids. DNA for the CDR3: TGTGCCAGTACTCGGTCGTCGGCTACTGAAGCTTTCTTT. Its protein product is CASTRSSATEAFF.

CDR3 sequence reads: CASSPGQGFGYTF. CDR3 coding DNA: TGTGCCAGCAGCCCGGGACAGGGGTTTGGCTACACCTTC. The chain combines TRBV3-1 (or the pseudogene TRBV3-2) with TRBJ1-2, with 10 bases fitting TRBD1. CDR1 and CDR2 from the germline V gene are LGHDT and YNNKEL (reference sequence). The V segment lost 4 bases and the J segment 7 bases; nucleotides outside the gene matches: 3. The CDR3 totals 13 residues.